This entry lists 32 T cell receptor beta chains sequenced from one sample in a study of T cell responses to AZD1222 COVID-19 vaccine. TCRdb keeps only in-frame clones here, not all; method: immunoSEQ multiplex PCR. The sample includes fewer than 200,000 clones, about 92% of them seen just once. The sample consisted of peripheral blood, taken 28 days after the second dose of the MenACWY control vaccine. All receptors derive from an adult who received the MenACWY meningococcal vaccine as a control.

Remarks on this clone: The junction departs from the called germline gene at one end, perhaps through a read error. The V and J genes are TRBV27 and TRBJ2-7; 7 bases agree with TRBD2. The CDR3 is 13 amino acids. Germline assignment: CDR1 MNHEY and CDR2 SMNVEV (reference sequence). The CDR3 sequence: CASRLSQGGGQYF. Written as DNA, the CDR3 is TGTGCCAGCAGGTTATCCCAGGGCGGGGGGCAGTACTTC.

The CDR3 DNA is TGTGCCTGGAGCACTGGACAGGTGGATCAGCCCCAGCATTTT. This encodes CAWSTGQVDQPQHF. The chain combines TRBV30 with TRBJ1-5; the match to TRBD1 covers 7 bases. The CDR3 spans 14 residues. The V gene's germline CDR1 is GTSNPN and CDR2 SVGIG (reference sequence). The J segment lost 5 bases and the V segment lost 3 bases, leaving 7 bases of the junction unmatched.

V is TRBV6-4 and J is TRBJ1-1; D perhaps matches TRBD1 (5 bases). In germline, CDR1 is MRHNA, CDR2 SNTAGT. The CDR3 covers 13 residues. The V gene lost 5 bases and the J gene lost 3 bases, with 10 bases spanning the gap. The CDR3 loop is CASSKEGYTEAFF. The CDR3 DNA reads as TGTGCCAGCAGTAAAGAGGGGTACACTGAAGCTTTCTTT.

This chain links TRBV18 with TRBJ2-6, with unresolved D. The ends were cut back, 6 bases at V and 4 bases at J, with 10 bases in the middle. From germline, CDR1 is KGHSH and CDR2 LQKENI. This CDR3 is built from 14 residues. The CDR3 bases are TGTGCCAGCTCCCCAAGCCCCGGGGCCAACGTCCTGACTTTC. Amino acid sequence: CASSPSPGANVLTF.

CDR3 region: CASTQGRGGEAFF. The CDR3 DNA is TGTGCCAGCACCCAGGGAAGGGGTGGAGAAGCTTTCTTT. The rearrangement joins TRBV2 to TRBJ1-1, with D possibly being TRBD1 (5 bases). The germline V gene encodes CDR1 SNHLY and CDR2 FYNNEI. The CDR3 totals 13 residues. Trimming removed 7 bases from V and 8 bases from J, with 17 bases in between.

The chain joins TRBV30 to TRBJ1-4; 7 nucleotides match TRBD1. Germline assignment: CDR1 GTSNPN and CDR2 SVGIG (reference sequence). V dropped 3 bases and J dropped 8; count of bases not matched to a gene: 6. CDR3 size: 13 residues. The CDR3: CAWSLDRTEKLFF. Written as DNA, the CDR3 is TGTGCCTGGAGCTTGGACAGGACCGAAAAACTGTTTTTT.

This clone was observed a single time. The chain uses TRBV5-6 and TRBJ2-7, with D perhaps being TRBD1 or TRBD2 (5 bases each). V was cut by 4 bases and J by 6 bases, with 14 bases left in between. Per the germline V gene, CDR1 is SGHDT and CDR2 is YYEEEE. CDR3 length: 13 residues. The CDR3 DNA reads as TGTGCCAGCAGCCCGGGACCCCATCTCGAGCAGTACTTC. Protein product: CASSPGPHLEQYF.

This clone was seen a handful of times. The rearrangement joins TRBV15 to TRBJ1-1, with unresolved D. The V end was cut by 0 bases, the J end by 1 base, with 6 bases between. Germline loops: CDR1 LNHNV, CDR2 YYDKDF (reference sequence). There are 14 residues in the CDR3. CDR3 DNA sequence: TGTGCCACCAGCAGAGATTATACGAACACTGAAGCTTTCTTT. This encodes CATSRDYTNTEAFF. Complete variable domain (other parts from reference TRBV15 and TRBJ1-1): DAMVIQNPRYQVTQFGKPVTLSCSQTLNHNVMYWYQQKSSQAPKLLFHYYDKDFNNEADTPDNFQSRRPNTSFCFLDIRSPGLGDTAMYLCATSRDYTNTEAFFGQGTRLTVV.

J is TRBJ1-1 and V is TRBV10-3, with a tentative D call TRBD1 (5 bases). Germline assignment: CDR1 ENHRY and CDR2 SYGVKD. Trimming pared 2 bases from V and 2 bases from J, leaving 9 bases between. CDR3 length: 14 amino acids. CDR3 DNA sequence: TGTGCCATCAGTGAGACGGGGCACAACACTGAAGCTTTCTTT. Its protein product is CAISETGHNTEAFF.

The CDR3 coding sequence is TGTGCCAGCAGCTTAAGACAGGGGGCTAGGGCTGAAGCTTTCTTT. Translation gives CASSLRQGARAEAFF. This rearrangement joins TRBV11-3 to TRBJ1-1; 10 nucleotides line up with TRBD1. The CDR3 runs 15 residues. The ends lost 2 bases at V and 6 bases at J; junction bases unmatched: 6. CDR1 is SGHNT and CDR2 is YENEEA in the germline V gene.

V usage is TRBV7-8 and J usage is TRBJ2-2; D is unresolved. Germline V gene data show CDR1 as SGHVS and CDR2 as FQNEAQ. Trimming pared 5 bases from V and 8 bases from J, leaving 12 bases between. This CDR3 contains 13 residues. CDR3 protein: CASSQHRLGELFF. Here the CDR3 DNA reads TGTGCCAGCAGCCAACATAGGCTGGGGGAGCTGTTTTTT.

The chain is built from TRBV25-1 and TRBJ2-1; a weak D match, TRBD2 (5 bases). The CDR3 spans 14 residues. Trimming shortened V by 7 bases and J by 1 base, and 11 bases separated the two germline ends. The germline gives CDR1 MGHDK, CDR2 SYGVNS. The CDR3 DNA reads TGTGCCAGCACCCCCGGCGGGTCCTACAATGAGCAGTTCTTC. It encodes CASTPGGSYNEQFF.

The chain employs TRBV28 and TRBJ1-2; D uncertain. V was trimmed by 5 bases and J by 2 bases, leaving 12 bases between them. Germline V CDR1 and CDR2: MDHEN, SYDVKM. CDR3 size: 14 residues. CDR3 in amino acids: CASSPRTGNYGYTF. For the CDR3, the DNA is TGTGCCAGCAGTCCCCGGACGGGGAACTATGGCTACACCTTC.

This clone has a handful of counts. V is TRBV4-2 and J is TRBJ1-6, with 8 bases fitting TRBD1. The CDR3 totals 17 residues. The V gene's germline CDR1 is LGHNA and CDR2 YNFKEQ. V trimming: 0 bases; J trimming: 4 bases; junction bases outside the gene matches: 5. This chain's CDR3 is CASSQDTTGGYNSPLHF. The CDR3 bases are TGTGCCAGCAGCCAAGACACTACAGGGGGTTATAATTCACCCCTCCACTTT.

The chain is built from TRBV9 and TRBJ1-2; TRBD1 agrees at 7 bases. The CDR3 runs to 16 residues. J gave up 6 bases and V 2 bases, and 13 bases lay outside the gene matches. From germline, CDR1 is SGDLS and CDR2 YYNGEE. The CDR3 reads CASSVGGVVGGDGYTF. The CDR3 DNA reads TGTGCCAGCAGCGTCGGCGGAGTAGTAGGGGGCGATGGCTACACCTTC. Full variable domain (remainder filled in from reference TRBV9 and TRBJ1-2): DSGVTQTPKHLITATGQRVTLRCSPRSGDLSVYWYQQSLDQGLQFLIQYYNGEERAKGNILERFSAQQFPDLHSELNLSSLELGDSALYFCASSVGGVVGGDGYTFGSGTRLTVV.

DNA for the CDR3: TGTGCCATCAGTGAGTACCGGACCCCCGAGCCCCAGCATTTT. Translation: CAISEYRTPEPQHF. The chain carries TRBV10-3 and TRBJ1-5; D ambiguous. The ends were cut back, 1 base at V and 8 bases at J, with 12 bases in the middle. Germline CDR1 reads ENHRY; CDR2 reads SYGVKD. This CDR3 is 14 amino acids long.

The chain employs TRBV19 and TRBJ1-5; 7 nucleotides match TRBD1. With V trimmed by 7 bases and J by 2 bases, 8 bases remained unmatched. Germline CDR1 reads LNHDA; CDR2 reads SQIVND (reference sequence). The CDR3 is made up of 15 amino acids. The CDR3 protein is CASTPLGTGNQPQHF. DNA of the CDR3: TGTGCCAGTACGCCCTTGGGGACAGGCAATCAGCCCCAGCATTTT.

The rearrangement joins TRBV29-1 to TRBJ1-2, with D maybe TRBD1 (5 bases). Germline CDR1 SQVTM, CDR2 ANQGSEA. The CDR3 sequence is 12 residues long. The V end lost 4 bases, the J end lost 3 bases, and 9 bases lay between the germline ends. The CDR3 sequence: CSVVLGDYGYTF. The CDR3 DNA reads as TGCAGCGTTGTGTTGGGGGACTATGGCTACACCTTC.

V usage is TRBV16 and J usage is TRBJ1-6, with 9 bases aligning to TRBD1. CDR1 is KGHSY and CDR2 is FQNENV in the germline V gene. V shed 2 bases, J shed 13 bases, and the junction held 9 bases outside the gene matches. This CDR3 is built from 15 residues. CDR3 nucleotides: TGTGCCAGCAGCCAAACCTGGGGGACAGGGAAGCCCCTCCACTTT. Translated, it gives CASSQTWGTGKPLHF.

CDR3 nucleotides: TGTGCCAGCAGTTACTCGACCTGGGGAGCAGATACGCAGTATTTT. Encoded protein: CASSYSTWGADTQYF. This chain uses TRBV6-5 with TRBJ2-3; perhaps TRBD2 as D (5 bases). V lost 0 bases to trimming and J lost 4 bases, with 11 bases between them. Per the germline V gene, CDR1 is MNHEY and CDR2 is SVGAGI. This CDR3 region has 15 residues.

J is TRBJ1-3 and V is TRBV5-6; the D is unclear. Germline values: CDR1 SGHDT, CDR2 YYEEEE. V was shortened by 3 bases and J by 1 base, with 8 bases between the two germline ends. The CDR3 covers 14 residues. CDR3: CASSSPGSGNTIYF. DNA for the CDR3: TGTGCCAGCAGCTCACCTGGTTCTGGAAACACCATATATTTT.

The CDR3 is CSVAPLGPNQPQHF. The CDR3 region has the DNA TGCAGCGTTGCCCCCCTAGGCCCTAATCAGCCCCAGCATTTT. V is TRBV29-1 and J is TRBJ1-5; D not certain. V was trimmed by 4 bases and J by 4 bases, leaving 14 bases between them. The CDR3 has 14 amino acids. Germline CDR1 SQVTM, CDR2 ANQGSEA.

This clone was observed once. The CDR3 sequence: CASSQAQGVGYGYTF. In DNA, the CDR3 is TGTGCCAGCAGCCAGGCACAGGGGGTAGGCTATGGCTACACCTTC. This chain joins TRBV3-1 (or the pseudogene TRBV3-2) and TRBJ1-2, with 8 bases matching TRBD1. Germline loops: CDR1 LGHDT, CDR2 YNNKEL (reference sequence). The CDR3 is made up of 15 amino acids. With V trimmed by 3 bases and J by 4 bases, 7 bases remained unmatched.

The J gene is TRBJ2-7, the V gene TRBV18; D unresolved. This CDR3 comprises 14 residues. V lost 6 bases and J 0 bases, leaving 12 bases between the germline ends. The germline V gene encodes CDR1 KGHSH and CDR2 LQKENI. The CDR3 sequence: CASSTLPNSYEQYF. The CDR3 nucleotides are TGTGCCAGCTCTACGTTGCCTAACTCCTACGAGCAGTACTTC.

V and J are TRBV9 and TRBJ1-3; D possibly corresponds to TRBD1 (5 bases). Trimming left V 4 bases short and J 4 bases short, with 15 bases between. The CDR3 is 15 amino acids. Germline V gene data show CDR1 as SGDLS and CDR2 as YYNGEE. The DNA for the CDR3 is TGTGCCAGCAGCCTCCAGGGTTTGAGGGGAAACACCATATATTTT. Protein sequence: CASSLQGLRGNTIYF.

The chain uses TRBV19 and TRBJ1-6; tentatively, D is TRBD1 (5 bases). The germline gives CDR1 LNHDA, CDR2 SQIVND (reference sequence). The V end lost 8 bases, the J end lost 9 bases, and 23 bases lay between the germline ends. The CDR3 spans 16 residues. The CDR3 DNA follows: TGTGCCAGTGCTGTGGACCCGGGACCTAGCAGTTCACCCCTCCACTTT. It translates to CASAVDPGPSSSPLHF.

This rearrangement joins TRBV7-9 to TRBJ1-1; no definite D call. V lost 2 bases and J 2 bases, leaving 6 bases between the germline ends. Germline CDR1 reads SEHNR; CDR2 reads FQNEAQ (reference sequence). There are 13 residues in the CDR3. The CDR3, as DNA: TGTGCCAGCAGCTTATCAGTTAACACTGAAGCTTTCTTT. Encoded protein: CASSLSVNTEAFF.

The chain carries TRBV28 and TRBJ2-2; D gene uncertain. Trimming cost V 8 bases and J 5 bases, with 12 bases left between them. CDR1 and CDR2 from the germline V gene are MDHEN and SYDVKM. The CDR3 length is 13 residues. CDR3 DNA sequence: TGTGCCAGCTTTGGGGTGGGAACCGGGGAGCTGTTTTTT. It codes for CASFGVGTGELFF.

J is TRBJ2-1 and V is TRBV5-1, with 14 nucleotides matching TRBD2. Germline V lookup: CDR1 SGHRS, CDR2 YFSETQ. This CDR3 has 20 residues. The ends lost 4 bases at V and 0 bases at J; junction bases unmatched: 12. The CDR3 loop is CASSQGPIGTSGSSYNEQFF. In DNA form, the CDR3 reads TGCGCCAGCAGCCAAGGACCTATAGGGACTAGCGGGAGCTCCTACAATGAGCAGTTCTTC.

The genes are TRBV5-6 and TRBJ1-6; weak D call: TRBD1 (5 bases). Trimming took 4 bases from V and 6 from J, leaving 11 bases between them. Germline-derived CDR1 and CDR2 are SGHDT and YYEEEE. The CDR3 contains 14 residues. In DNA form, the CDR3 reads TGTGCCAGCAGCACCGGGACGGGTAATTCACCCCTCCACTTT. Encoded protein: CASSTGTGNSPLHF.

The table lists this clone with a count of one. V is TRBV28 and J is TRBJ1-6; D gene ambiguous. Germline V lookup: CDR1 MDHEN, CDR2 SYDVKM. The CDR3 covers 15 residues. Trimming removed 3 bases from V and 1 base from J, with 7 bases in between. The chain's CDR3 is CASSFAGSYNSPLHF. The DNA of the CDR3 is TGTGCCAGCAGTTTTGCAGGTTCCTATAATTCACCCCTCCACTTT. Filled out from reference TRBV28 and TRBJ1-6, the complete variable domain reads DVKVTQSSRYLVKRTGEKVFLECVQDMDHENMFWYRQDPGLGLRLIYFSYDVKMKEKGDIPEGYSVSREKKERFSLILESASTNQTSMYLCASSFAGSYNSPLHFGNGTRLTVT.

The chain carries TRBV9 and TRBJ2-5; perhaps TRBD2 as D (5 bases). From germline, CDR1 is SGDLS and CDR2 YYNGEE. The V and J ends lost 2 bases and 1 base respectively, with 9 bases between them. The CDR3 consists of 14 residues. The CDR3 DNA reads TGTGCCAGCAGCGTTGGAGGCGTCCAAGAGACCCAGTACTTC. It specifies CASSVGGVQETQYF. Combining the CDR3 with reference TRBV9 and TRBJ2-5 gives the whole variable domain DSGVTQTPKHLITATGQRVTLRCSPRSGDLSVYWYQQSLDQGLQFLIQYYNGEERAKGNILERFSAQQFPDLHSELNLSSLELGDSALYFCASSVGGVQETQYFGPGTRLLVL.